The TCR beta chain under discussion was sequenced for a study of radiotherapy plus CTLA-4 blockade in lung cancer. This CDR3 spans 12 amino acids. Germline V gene sequence: CDR1 MDHEN, CDR2 SYDVKM. Trimming removed 10 bases from V and 0 bases from J, with 9 bases in between. Chemo-refractory metastatic non-small-cell lung cancer patients received focal radiation with ipilimumab CTLA-4 blockade. TCRdb's table, derived via immunoSEQ multiplex PCR, lists solely in-frame clones and lacks some. The profile shows 90,000 to 150,000 clones, 65% to 85% of them singletons. The starting material was peripheral blood, obtained from a patient treated with radiotherapy plus ipilimumab. The TCR was taken from a human donor with non-small cell lung cancer who had a partial response to radiotherapy plus ipilimumab. V usage is TRBV28 and J usage is TRBJ1-2; D is perhaps TRBD1 (6 bases). The CDR3 DNA follows: TGTGCCATCCGGGACACTAACTATGGCTACACCTTC. The encoded protein is CAIRDTNYGYTF.